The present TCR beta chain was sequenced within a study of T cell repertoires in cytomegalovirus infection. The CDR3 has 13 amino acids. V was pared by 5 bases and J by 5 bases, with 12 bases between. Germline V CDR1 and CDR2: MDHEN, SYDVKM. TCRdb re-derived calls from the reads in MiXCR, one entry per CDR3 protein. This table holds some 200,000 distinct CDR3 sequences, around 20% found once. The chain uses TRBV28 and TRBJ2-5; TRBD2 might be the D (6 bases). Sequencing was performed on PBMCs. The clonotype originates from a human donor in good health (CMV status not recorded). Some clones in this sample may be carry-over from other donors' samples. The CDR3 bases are TGTGCCAGCAGTCGGGACGGAGGGGAGACCCAGTACTTC. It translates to CASSRDGGETQYF. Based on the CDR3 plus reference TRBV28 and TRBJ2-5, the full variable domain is DVKVTQSSRYLVKRTGEKVFLECVQDMDHENMFWYRQDPGLGLRLIYFSYDVKMKEKGDIPEGYSVSREKKERFSLILESASTNQTSMYLCASSRDGGETQYFGPGTRLLVL.